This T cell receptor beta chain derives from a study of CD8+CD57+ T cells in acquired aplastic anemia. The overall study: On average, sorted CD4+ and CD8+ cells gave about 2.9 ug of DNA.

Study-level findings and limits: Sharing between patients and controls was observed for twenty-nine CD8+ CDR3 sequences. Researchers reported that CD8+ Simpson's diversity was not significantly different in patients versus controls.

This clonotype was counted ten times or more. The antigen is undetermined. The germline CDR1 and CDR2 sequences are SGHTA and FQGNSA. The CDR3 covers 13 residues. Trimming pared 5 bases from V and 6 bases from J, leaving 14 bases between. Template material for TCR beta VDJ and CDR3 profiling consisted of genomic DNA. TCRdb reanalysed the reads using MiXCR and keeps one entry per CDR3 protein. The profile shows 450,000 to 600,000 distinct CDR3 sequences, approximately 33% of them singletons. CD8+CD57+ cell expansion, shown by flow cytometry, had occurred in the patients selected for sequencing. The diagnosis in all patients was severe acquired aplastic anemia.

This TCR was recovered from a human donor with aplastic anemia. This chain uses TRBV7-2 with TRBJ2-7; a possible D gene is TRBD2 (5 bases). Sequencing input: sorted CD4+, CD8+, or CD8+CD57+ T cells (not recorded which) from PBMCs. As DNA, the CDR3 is TGTGCCAGCAGCCTGGACGGAACTAGCGAGCAGTACTTC. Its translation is CASSLDGTSEQYF.